This entry lists 4 T cell receptor beta chains sequenced from one sample in a study of shared clonotypes between healthy human individuals. The data were produced by immunoSEQ multiplex PCR, yet TCRdb's version contains in-frame clones alone and is incomplete. Seen here are around 550,000 clones, 90% to 96% observed once, and the top ten hold less than 0.06%. The material sequenced was naive CD4+ T cells sorted from blood. Subset in this sample: CD45RA+ positively selected. Receptor source: a woman aged 25 to 39 in good health.

CDR3 in DNA: TGTGCCAGCAGCTTGGACAGGCTTTTAGTTGAAAAACTGTTTTTT. This encodes CASSLDRLLVEKLFF. J is TRBJ1-4 and V is TRBV7-8; TRBD1 aligns across 7 bases. The CDR3 is 15 residues long. Trimming at V came to 3 bases and at J to 7 bases, leaving 8 bases not matched to a gene. Germline-derived CDR1 and CDR2 are SGHVS and FQNEAQ.

The chain recombines TRBV5-6 with TRBJ2-3; unclear D gene. Germline CDR1 SGHDT, CDR2 YYEEEE. The CDR3 spans 14 residues. V dropped 1 base and J dropped 5 bases, with 11 bases sitting between them. In DNA form, the CDR3 reads TGTGCCAGCAGCTTGACCAAGACTGTAGATACGCAGTATTTT. It specifies CASSLTKTVDTQYF.

This chain joins TRBV2 and TRBJ2-1, with D possibly matching TRBD2 (6 bases). Trimming left V 4 bases short and J 5 bases short, with 9 bases between. Germline V gene lookup returns CDR1 SNHLY and CDR2 FYNNEI. The CDR3 has 13 residues. The CDR3 sequence: CASSGGEHNEQFF. The CDR3 nucleotides read TGTGCCAGCAGTGGCGGGGAACACAATGAGCAGTTCTTC.

The count of this clone is one. The rearrangement links TRBV6-5 to TRBJ2-7; TRBD1 matches 7 bases. Germline V gene lookup returns CDR1 MNHEY and CDR2 SVGAGI. The length of the CDR3 is 13 residues. Unmatched junction bases numbered 8, after V lost 3 bases and J lost 9 bases. CDR3 bases: TGTGCCAGCAGTTATACAACAGGGGCCGTGCAGTACTTC. This translates into CASSYTTGAVQYF.